The 29 T cell receptor beta chains given below trace back to one sample, sequenced in a study of cytomegalovirus exposure and HLA in healthy donors. PCR used 60 Vbeta primers and 13 Jbeta primers. Assay: immunoSEQ multiplex PCR; the TCRdb copy retains only in-frame clones and omits some. The sample records roughly 110,000 clones, under 80% being singletons. The sequenced sample was PBMCs. The receptors shown here come from a woman in her thirties or forties in good health and CMV-seropositive.

V is TRBV13 and J is TRBJ1-1; D is uncertain. V was pared by 2 bases and J by 1 base, with 8 bases between. The CDR3 is 14 residues long. The V gene's germline CDR1 is PRHDT and CDR2 FYEKMQ (reference sequence). CDR3 in amino acids: CASSLNRANTEAFF. In DNA, the CDR3 is TGTGCCAGCAGCTTAAACAGAGCGAACACTGAAGCTTTCTTT.

The chain has TRBV5-6 and TRBJ1-6; tentative D call: TRBD1 (5 bases). Germline loops: CDR1 SGHDT, CDR2 YYEEEE. Trimming shortened V by 0 bases and J by 10 bases, and 11 bases separated the two germline ends. This CDR3 has 14 amino acids. CDR3 nucleotide sequence: TGTGCCAGCAGCTTGGCCGGGGGAAGATCACCCCTCCACTTT. This codes for CASSLAGGRSPLHF.

V and J are TRBV7-9 and TRBJ2-1; D is unresolved. The length of the CDR3 is 12 residues. In germline, CDR1 is SEHNR, CDR2 FQNEAQ (reference sequence). The ends were cut back, 0 bases at V and 5 bases at J, with 2 bases in the middle. In DNA, the CDR3 is TGTGCCAGCAGCTTAGCCAACAATGAGCAGTTCTTC. Its protein product is CASSLANNEQFF. The entire variable domain, with the rest obtained from reference TRBV7-9 and TRBJ2-1, is as follows: DTGVSQNPRHKITKRGQNVTFRCDPISEHNRLYWYRQTLGQGPEFLTYFQNEAQLEKSRLLSDRFSAERPKGSFSTLEIQRTEQGDSAMYLCASSLANNEQFFGPGTRLTVL.

V usage is TRBV7-9 and J usage is TRBJ2-1; 7 positions match TRBD2. CDR1 SEHNR and CDR2 FQNEAQ come from the germline V gene (reference sequence). J gave up 8 bases and V 5 bases, and 3 bases lay outside the gene matches. The CDR3 extends over 12 amino acids. The CDR3 sequence is CASSGGGDEQFF. The DNA of the CDR3 is TGTGCCAGCAGCGGTGGGGGGGATGAGCAGTTCTTC.

The chain carries TRBV2 and TRBJ2-7, with TRBD1 as a possible D gene (6 bases). This CDR3 is 15 amino acids long. Germline CDR1 SNHLY, CDR2 FYNNEI. V lost 5 bases and J lost 3, with 17 bases in between. DNA of the CDR3: TGTGCCAGCAGTAGTGGATCGGGCAGGGGCTACGAGCAGTACTTC. Translating it yields CASSSGSGRGYEQYF.

The V and J genes are TRBV4-1 and TRBJ2-5; 12 bases agree with TRBD2. The CDR3 is 18 amino acids. The V segment lost 0 bases and the J segment 2 bases; nucleotides outside the gene matches: 7. The germline V gene has CDR1 MGHRA and CDR2 YSYEKL. CDR3: CASSQDLSLAGGQETQYF. CDR3 nucleotides: TGCGCCAGCAGCCAAGATCTGTCACTAGCGGGGGGACAAGAGACCCAGTACTTC.

The chain is built from TRBV5-4 and TRBJ2-4; TRBD1 aligns across 10 bases. Germline CDR1 is SGHNT and CDR2 is YYREEE (reference sequence). Trimming removed 0 bases from V and 8 bases from J; junction bases left unmatched: 5. CDR3 length: 15 amino acids. The CDR3 DNA reads as TGTGCCAGCAGCTTGGAAGGGACAGGGGAAGACATTCAGTACTTC. Translated, it gives CASSLEGTGEDIQYF.

V usage is TRBV7-9 and J usage is TRBJ1-1; 8 bases are a match to TRBD1. Germline values: CDR1 SEHNR, CDR2 FQNEAQ (reference sequence). The CDR3 covers 13 residues. With 5 bases clipped from V and 5 bases from J, the junction kept 4 bases outside the gene matches. The chain's CDR3 is CASSRTGLTEAFF. In DNA, the CDR3 is TGTGCCAGCAGCCGGACAGGGTTAACTGAAGCTTTCTTT.

The chain links TRBV30 to TRBJ1-2; TRBD1 aligns across 9 bases. V dropped 0 bases and J dropped 8; count of bases not matched to a gene: 4. Per the germline V gene, CDR1 is GTSNPN and CDR2 is SVGIG (reference sequence). The CDR3 is 13 residues long. The CDR3 nucleotides read TGTGCCTGGAGTGTTAACAGGGGGCTAGGCTACACCTTC. Its protein product is CAWSVNRGLGYTF.

The V call is TRBV28, the J call TRBJ1-2; D is possibly TRBD1 (6 bases). V lost 2 bases and J 8 bases, leaving 15 bases between the germline ends. The germline V gene encodes CDR1 MDHEN and CDR2 SYDVKM. The CDR3 covers 14 residues. CDR3 sequence: CASSLVGGKGGYTF. CDR3 nucleotide sequence: TGTGCCAGCAGTTTAGTAGGGGGAAAGGGAGGCTACACCTTC.

CDR3 in DNA: TGTGCCAGCAGCCGGACAGAGAACACCGGGGAGCTGTTTTTT. Protein sequence: CASSRTENTGELFF. The chain links TRBV7-6 to TRBJ2-2, with D possibly being TRBD1 (6 bases). This CDR3 contains 14 residues. The germline gives CDR1 SGHVS, CDR2 FNYEAQ. Trimming removed 5 bases at V and 1 base at J, with 8 bases between.

V is TRBV7-2 and J is TRBJ2-3; 8 bases align to TRBD2. Germline CDR1 SGHTA, CDR2 FQGNSA. J lost 2 bases, V lost 0 bases, and 1 base had no gene match. CDR3 length: 15 amino acids. The CDR3 coding sequence is TGTGCCAGCAGCTTAGCCGGGGGGGACACAGATACGCAGTATTTT. This gives the protein CASSLAGGDTDTQYF.

The chain is built from TRBV10-3 and TRBJ1-6, with 8 bases lining up with TRBD1. There are 18 residues in the CDR3. The germline gives CDR1 ENHRY, CDR2 SYGVKD. V lost 1 base, J lost 6 bases, and 11 bases stayed unmatched. CDR3 region: CAISEFQTGGNGNSPLHF. CDR3 DNA: TGTGCCATCAGTGAGTTTCAAACAGGGGGAAATGGTAATTCACCCCTCCACTTT.

The CDR3 reads CASEEGFGYTF. The CDR3 DNA reads TGTGCCAGCGAGGAGGGGTTTGGCTACACCTTC. V and J are TRBV5-8 and TRBJ1-2; possibly TRBD1 for D (5 bases). V was trimmed by 7 bases and J by 7 bases, leaving 11 bases between them. Germline values: CDR1 SGHTS, CDR2 YDEGEE. The CDR3 length is 11 residues.

This rearrangement joins TRBV27 to TRBJ1-2, with D unclear. CDR3 length equals 15 residues. Trimming stripped 2 bases from V and 6 bases from J, with 16 bases between. CDR1 and CDR2 (germline): MNHEY, SMNVEV (reference sequence). In DNA form, the CDR3 reads TGTGCCAGCAGTTTACGCCCCGGGTTGTGGGATGGCTACACCTTC. It yields the protein CASSLRPGLWDGYTF.

The chain has TRBV5-6 and TRBJ1-1; 7 nucleotides agree with TRBD1. With 4 bases clipped from V and 8 bases from J, the junction kept 8 bases outside the gene matches. The CDR3 has 13 residues. CDR1 and CDR2 (germline): SGHDT, YYEEEE. This CDR3 reads CASSRAGTEEAFF. The CDR3 DNA reads as TGTGCCAGCAGCCGAGCCGGGACAGAAGAAGCTTTCTTT.

CDR3 protein: CASSVDWRKAFF. For the CDR3, the DNA is TGTGCCAGCAGTGTAGACTGGCGTAAAGCTTTCTTT. J is TRBJ1-1 and V is TRBV2; D gene unclear. V shed 4 bases and J shed 9 bases, with 12 bases lying between them. Germline CDR1 SNHLY, CDR2 FYNNEI. The CDR3 sequence is 12 residues long.

The genes are TRBV7-9 and TRBJ1-2; TRBD1 matches at 8 bases. V lost 5 bases, J lost 4 bases, and 9 bases stayed unmatched. The CDR3 sequence is 15 residues long. CDR1 and CDR2 (germline): SEHNR, FQNEAQ (reference sequence). The CDR3 region has the DNA TGTGCCAGCAGCGCAGGACAGGGTGGCATCTATGGCTACACCTTC. It is translated as CASSAGQGGIYGYTF.

V is TRBV6-5 and J is TRBJ2-1; 8 bases are a match to TRBD2. Germline values: CDR1 MNHEY, CDR2 SVGAGI. The ends lost 8 bases at V and 8 bases at J; junction bases unmatched: 8. CDR3 length: 13 amino acids. CDR3 amino acids: CASSGGAGDEQFF. Written as DNA, the CDR3 is TGTGCCAGCTCCGGGGGGGCTGGAGATGAGCAGTTCTTC.

The genes are TRBV9 and TRBJ2-1, with 10 bases matching TRBD1. V lost 3 bases and J lost 6; bases outside the gene matches: 3. CDR3 length: 14 amino acids. Looked up from germline, CDR1 is SGDLS and CDR2 is YYNGEE. The CDR3 region has the DNA TGTGCCAGCAGCGGCGGACAGGGGGTCAATGAGCAGTTCTTC. This encodes CASSGGQGVNEQFF.

The gene calls are TRBV30 and TRBJ1-2; tentatively, D is TRBD1 (5 bases). The V end lost 3 bases, the J end lost 2 bases, and 13 bases lay between the germline ends. The CDR3 is 14 residues long. Germline V gene data show CDR1 as GTSNPN and CDR2 as SVGIG (reference sequence). The DNA for the CDR3 is TGTGCCTGGAGATGGCTTCGGGGGAACTATGGCTACACCTTC. It encodes CAWRWLRGNYGYTF. The whole variable domain, remainder taken from reference TRBV30 and TRBJ1-2, is SQTIHQWPATLVQPVGSPLSLECTVEGTSNPNLYWYRQAAGRGLQLLFYSVGIGQISSEVPQNLSASRPQDRQFILSSKKLLLSDSGFYLCAWRWLRGNYGYTFGSGTRLTVV.

V and J are TRBV5-1 and TRBJ1-4; 7 bases are a match to TRBD1. Trimming at V came to 0 bases and at J to 0 bases, leaving 5 bases not matched to a gene. The CDR3 sequence is 17 residues long. Looked up from germline, CDR1 is SGHRS and CDR2 is YFSETQ. This chain's CDR3 is CASSLGQGGSTNEKLFF. DNA of the CDR3: TGCGCCAGCAGCTTGGGACAGGGAGGATCAACTAATGAAAAACTGTTTTTT.

The chain joins TRBV4-1 to TRBJ2-7, with TRBD1 as a possible D gene (6 bases). V dropped 4 bases and J dropped 9 bases, with 13 bases sitting between them. CDR1 is MGHRA and CDR2 is YSYEKL in the germline V gene. CDR3 length: 12 residues. The CDR3 bases are TGCGCCAGCAGCCTAAACCAGGGGCGGCAGTACTTC. It codes for CASSLNQGRQYF.

The chain recombines TRBV21-1 with TRBJ2-2; the table gives TRBD1 as D, unverified against the DNA. TRBV21-1 is tagged as a pseudogene. CDR3 length equals 14 residues. This CDR3 reads CASSKEQCGGELFF. CDR3 bases: TGTGCCAGCAGCAAAGAACAGTGTGGCGGGGAGCTGTTTTTT.

V and J are TRBV5-4 and TRBJ2-7; TRBD1 matches at 7 bases. Germline CDR1 and CDR2: SGHNT and YYREEE (reference sequence). This CDR3 contains 15 residues. V trimming: 4 bases; J trimming: 4 bases; junction bases outside the gene matches: 11. CDR3 loop: CASSPSLGQEYEQYF. The CDR3 DNA sequence: TGTGCCAGCAGCCCCTCTTTAGGACAGGAGTACGAGCAGTACTTC. The variable domain in full, completed from reference TRBV5-4 and TRBJ2-7, reads ETGVTQSPTHLIKTRGQQVTLRCSSQSGHNTVSWYQQALGQGPQFIFQYYREEENGRGNFPPRFSGLQFPNYSSELNVNALELDDSALYLCASSPSLGQEYEQYFGPGTRLTVT.

The chain employs TRBV5-1 and TRBJ2-3; TRBD2 is a possible D gene (7 bases). Germline CDR1 reads SGHRS; CDR2 reads YFSETQ. The CDR3 loop spans 15 amino acids. V was pared by 2 bases and J by 4 bases, with 14 bases between. The CDR3 DNA follows: TGCGCCAGCAGCTTATCGAGGGGGGGATCAGATACGCAGTATTTT. The encoded protein is CASSLSRGGSDTQYF.

This sequence joins TRBV2 and TRBJ2-1, with TRBD2 identical over 10 bases. Germline V gene data show CDR1 as SNHLY and CDR2 as FYNNEI. The CDR3 sequence is 15 residues long. V lost 6 bases, J lost 5 bases, and 7 bases stayed unmatched. The CDR3 loop reads CASRRLAGVNNEQFF. The CDR3 DNA reads as TGTGCCAGCAGAAGACTAGCGGGCGTTAACAATGAGCAGTTCTTC.

The rearrangement joins TRBV6-1 to TRBJ2-5, with D maybe TRBD2 (5 bases). Looked up from germline, CDR1 is MNHNS and CDR2 is SASEGT. This CDR3 contains 13 residues. V was trimmed by 8 bases and J by 5 bases, leaving 15 bases between them. For the CDR3, the DNA is TGTGCCAGCTCTGGTTGGAGGAGGGAGACCCAGTACTTC. This sequence encodes CASSGWRRETQYF.

This chain connects TRBV5-6 to TRBJ2-4, with 8 bases lining up with TRBD2. Germline V gene data show CDR1 as SGHDT and CDR2 as YYEEEE. The CDR3 length is 14 residues. The V gene end was trimmed by 4 bases and the J gene end by 7 bases; junction bases not matched to a gene: 7. The DNA of the CDR3 is TGTGCCAGCAGCAAACGGGGGGGTCTGAACATTCAGTACTTC. Its translation: CASSKRGGLNIQYF. Looking up the rest from reference TRBV5-6 and TRBJ2-4 gives the full variable domain: DAGVTQSPTHLIKTRGQQVTLRCSPKSGHDTVSWYQQALGQGPQFIFQYYEEEERQRGNFPDRFSGHQFPNYSSELNVNALLLGDSALYLCASSKRGGLNIQYFGAGTRLSVL.